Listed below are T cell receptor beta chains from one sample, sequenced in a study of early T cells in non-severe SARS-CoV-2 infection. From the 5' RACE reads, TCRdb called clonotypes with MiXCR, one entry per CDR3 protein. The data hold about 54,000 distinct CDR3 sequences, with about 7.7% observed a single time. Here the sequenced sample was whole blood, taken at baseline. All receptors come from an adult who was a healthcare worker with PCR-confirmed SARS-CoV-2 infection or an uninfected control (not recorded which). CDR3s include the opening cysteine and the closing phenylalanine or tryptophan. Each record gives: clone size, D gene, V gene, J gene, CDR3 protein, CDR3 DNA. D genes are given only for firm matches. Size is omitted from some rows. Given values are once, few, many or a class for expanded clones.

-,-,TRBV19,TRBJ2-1,CASTVHLSGYNEQFF,TGTGCCAGTACGGTACACCTCTCCGGGTACAATGAGCAGTTCTTC
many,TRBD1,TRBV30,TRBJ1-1,CAWSVQGRTEAFF,TGTGCCTGGAGTGTACAGGGGAGGACTGAAGCTTTCTTT
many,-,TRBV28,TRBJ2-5,CASRGPRHQETQYF,TGTGCCAGCAGGGGCCCCAGGCACCAAGAGACCCAGTACTTC
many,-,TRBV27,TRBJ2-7,CASSLAGAGRSYEQYF,TGTGCCAGCAGTTTGGCGGGGGCGGGTCGTTCGTACGAGCAGTACTTC
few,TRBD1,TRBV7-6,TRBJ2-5,CASSEKPWDRERVETQYF,TGTGCCAGCAGCGAAAAACCCTGGGACAGGGAACGAGTAGAGACCCAGTACTTC
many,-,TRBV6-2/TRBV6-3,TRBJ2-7,CASSYFGLDYEQYF,TGTGCCAGCAGTTACTTCGGTTTGGACTACGAGCAGTACTTC
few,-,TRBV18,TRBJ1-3,CASSPQDPRAGNTIYF,TGTGCCAGCTCACCCCAAGACCCGAGGGCCGGAAACACCATATATTTT
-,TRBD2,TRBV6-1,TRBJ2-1,CASSEALAGGPSGEQFF,TGTGCCAGCAGTGAAGCGCTAGCGGGAGGGCCTTCGGGGGAGCAGTTCTTC
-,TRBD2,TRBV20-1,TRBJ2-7,CSARDPGGAIHEQYF,TGCAGTGCTAGAGACCCGGGAGGGGCTATCCACGAGCAGTACTTC
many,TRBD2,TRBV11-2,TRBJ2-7,CASSLARSGLLSYEQYF,TGTGCCAGCAGCTTAGCCCGTAGCGGGCTCCTCTCCTACGAGCAGTACTTC
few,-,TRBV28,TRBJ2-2,CASSYPGPKTNTGELFF,TGTGCCAGCAGTTACCCGGGACCGAAGACAAACACCGGGGAGCTGTTTTTT
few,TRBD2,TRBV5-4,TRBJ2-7,CASSSAAGGSEQYF,TGTGCCAGCAGCTCTGCTGCGGGAGGATCCGAGCAGTACTTC
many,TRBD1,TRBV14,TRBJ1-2,CASSPLGQGNYGYTF,TGTGCCAGCAGCCCTTTGGGACAGGGGAACTATGGCTACACCTTC
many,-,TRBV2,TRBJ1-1,CASSDKPYLLPMNTEAFF,TGTGCCAGCAGTGACAAACCCTATCTCCTCCCAATGAACACTGAAGCTTTCTTT
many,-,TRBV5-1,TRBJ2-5,CASSVAGSSRETQYF,TGCGCCAGCAGCGTGGCAGGGTCTAGTCGAGAGACCCAGTACTTC
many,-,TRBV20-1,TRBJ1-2,CSARSREREDYGYTF,TGCAGTGCTAGATCCAGGGAACGGGAAGACTATGGCTACACCTTC
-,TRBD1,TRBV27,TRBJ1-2,CASSQTGTNYGYTF,TGTGCCAGCAGCCAGACAGGGACTAACTATGGCTACACCTTC
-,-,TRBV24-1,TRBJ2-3,CATSGPTDTQYF,TGTGCCACCAGTGGCCCTACAGATACGCAGTATTTT
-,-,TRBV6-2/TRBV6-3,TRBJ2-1,CASRQGGSYNEQFF,TGTGCCAGCAGGCAGGGGGGCTCCTACAATGAGCAGTTCTTC
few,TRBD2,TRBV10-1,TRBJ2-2,CASSAGLAGGITGELFF,TGCGCCAGCAGTGCTGGACTAGCGGGAGGTATTACCGGGGAGCTGTTTTTT
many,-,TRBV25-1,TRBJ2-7,CASSEGGPEYF,TGTGCCAGCAGTGAAGGGGGACCTGAGTACTTC
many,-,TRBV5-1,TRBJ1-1,CASSLEARRNTEAFF,TGCGCCAGCAGCTTGGAGGCCAGAAGGAACACTGAAGCTTTCTTT
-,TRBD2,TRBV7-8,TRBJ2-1,CASSTTTSGFYNEQFF,TGTGCCAGCAGCACTACCACTAGCGGATTTTACAATGAGCAGTTCTTC
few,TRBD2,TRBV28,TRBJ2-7,CASSSLTSGSFLSYEQYF,TGTGCCAGCAGTTCACTTACTAGCGGGAGCTTCCTCTCCTACGAGCAGTACTTC
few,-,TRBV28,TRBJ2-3,CASSLGPNTGDTDTQYF,TGTGCCAGCAGTTTAGGCCCAAACACAGGTGATACAGATACGCAGTATTTT
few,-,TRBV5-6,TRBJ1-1,CASSFIEQVDGAFF,TGTGCCAGCAGCTTTATAGAACAGGTTGATGGAGCTTTCTTT
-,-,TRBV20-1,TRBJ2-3,CSARDAASTDTQYF,TGCAGTGCTAGAGATGCGGCTAGCACAGATACGCAGTATTTT
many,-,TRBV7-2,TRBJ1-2,CASSFVQTSNYGYTF,TGTGCCAGCAGCTTCGTTCAGACTTCTAACTATGGCTACACCTTC
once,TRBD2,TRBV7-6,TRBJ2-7,CASSPPAGEQYF,TGTGCCAGCAGCCCCCCAGCGGGAGAGCAGTACTTC
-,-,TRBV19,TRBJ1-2,CASSKTGGDYGYTF,TGTGCCAGTAGTAAGACCGGCGGAGACTATGGCTACACCTTC
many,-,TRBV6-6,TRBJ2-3,CAGGTSTSTDTQYF,TGTGCCGGGGGGACTTCTACTAGCACAGATACGCAGTATTTT
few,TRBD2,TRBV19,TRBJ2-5,CASKAGGAAQYF,TGTGCCTCAAAGGCGGGAGGTGCGGCCCAGTACTTC
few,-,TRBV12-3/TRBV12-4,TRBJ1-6,CASSEGTINNSPLHF,TGTGCCAGCAGTGAAGGGACAATAAATAATTCACCCCTCCACTTT
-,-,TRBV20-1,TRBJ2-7,CSARKDTVPPIEYF,TGCAGTGCTAGAAAAGACACAGTTCCCCCAATTGAGTACTTC
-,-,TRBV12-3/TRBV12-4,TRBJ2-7,CASSAGTSMQYF,TGTGCCAGCAGCGCCGGGACCTCGATGCAGTACTTC
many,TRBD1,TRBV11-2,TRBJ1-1,CASSLEDRGAFF,TGTGCCAGCAGCTTGGAAGACAGGGGTGCTTTCTTT
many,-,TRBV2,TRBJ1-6,CASHQAQRTPNSPLHF,TGTGCCAGCCACCAGGCTCAGCGGACACCAAATTCACCCCTCCACTTT
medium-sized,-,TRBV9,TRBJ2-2,CASSVAANTGELFF,TGTGCCAGCAGCGTAGCCGCAAACACCGGGGAGCTGTTTTTT
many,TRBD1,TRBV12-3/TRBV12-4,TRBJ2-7,CASSLGQGDPYEQYF,TGTGCCAGCAGTTTAGGACAGGGGGATCCCTACGAGCAGTACTTC
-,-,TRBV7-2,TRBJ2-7,CASSLAASDTYEQYF,TGTGCCAGCAGCTTAGCGGCTAGCGACACCTACGAGCAGTACTTC
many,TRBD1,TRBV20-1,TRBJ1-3,CSARVTGFKDGNTIYF,TGCAGTGCTAGAGTGACAGGGTTCAAGGATGGAAACACCATATATTTT
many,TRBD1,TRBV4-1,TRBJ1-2,CASSQTGFGYTF,TGCGCCAGCAGCCAGACAGGGTTTGGCTACACCTTC
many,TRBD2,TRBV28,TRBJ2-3,CASRHTGLAGGPRRDTQYF,TGTGCCAGCAGACATACGGGGCTAGCGGGAGGTCCTCGGAGAGATACGCAGTATTTT
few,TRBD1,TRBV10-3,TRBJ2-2,CAISTGGQNTGELFF,TGTGCCATCAGCACAGGGGGCCAGAACACCGGGGAGCTGTTTTTT
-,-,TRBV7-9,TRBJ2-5,CASSPNWKETQYF,TGTGCCAGCAGCCCGAACTGGAAAGAGACCCAGTACTTC
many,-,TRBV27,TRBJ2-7,CASSLGARAYEQYF,TGTGCCAGCAGTTTAGGGGCAAGGGCCTACGAGCAGTACTTC
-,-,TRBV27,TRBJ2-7,CASSFRKGIYEQYF,TGTGCCAGCAGTTTCAGAAAGGGAATCTACGAGCAGTACTTC
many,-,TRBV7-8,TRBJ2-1,CASSQFPRTEEFF,TGTGCCAGCAGCCAATTCCCCCGGACAGAAGAGTTCTTC
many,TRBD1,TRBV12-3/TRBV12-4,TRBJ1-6,CASRGTGGNSPLHF,TGTGCCAGCAGGGGGACAGGTGGTAATTCACCCCTCCACTTT
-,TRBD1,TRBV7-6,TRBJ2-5,CASSLGWRGQGEETQYF,TGTGCCAGCAGCTTAGGTTGGCGAGGACAGGGAGAGGAGACCCAGTACTTC
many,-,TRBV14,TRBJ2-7,CASSLSYYEQYF,TGTGCCAGCAGCCTATCTTACTACGAGCAGTACTTC